This record looks at one T cell receptor (beta chain) sequence and its context. V lost 3 bases, J lost 5 bases, and 16 bases stayed unmatched. From germline, CDR1 is KGHSH and CDR2 LQKENI. This CDR3 is built from 17 residues. This sample was taken from a study of T cell changes during pregnancy in multiple sclerosis. TCRdb keeps only in-frame clones here, not all; method: immunoSEQ multiplex PCR. In the table there are about 77,000 clones, about 92% of which are singletons. The chain recombines TRBV18 with TRBJ2-7; 7 bases match TRBD2. This receptor was obtained from a female donor in good health, enrolled as a control in a pregnancy study. Sequenced here: peripheral blood, sampled after pregnancy. CDR3 region: CASSPIPQAGRLDEQYF. The CDR3 DNA follows: TGTGCCAGCTCACCTATCCCCCAAGCGGGACGTCTCGACGAGCAGTACTTC.